Sequencing of this T cell receptor (beta chain) was carried out in a study of OX40 agonist ivuxolimab in advanced cancers. Whole-study context: Hepatocellular carcinoma, melanoma, renal cell or head and neck cancer was diagnosed in the dose-escalation patients.

The method was immunoSEQ multiplex PCR; TCRdb's version includes in-frame clones alone and lacks a portion of them. Of about 46,000 clones in the sample, 87% were seen once. Overall study results and limits: The study observed clonal expansion of CD4+ and CD8+ blood T cells by week 6 at 0.1 to 3.0 mg/kg. In general, CD8+ T cells held more expanded clones than CD4+ did, on average.

Systemic immunosuppression or autoimmune disease history was grounds to exclude patients. This CDR3 comprises 13 residues. The germline gives CDR1 SGHVS, CDR2 FQNEAQ. V was pared by 2 bases and J by 7 bases, with 11 bases between. A remark on this clone: As yet, its antigen is unknown.

The genes are TRBV7-8 and TRBJ1-1; TRBD1 is a possible D gene (6 bases). The origin of this receptor is an adult with an advanced solid tumor such as melanoma, head and neck, liver or kidney cancer. The sample was CD4+ or CD8+ T cells sorted from blood, taken in a trial of the OX40 agonist ivuxolimab. The CDR3 reads CASSLWGAREAFF. The CDR3 DNA sequence: TGTGCCAGCAGCTTATGGGGGGCGCGTGAAGCTTTCTTT.